Below, 7 T cell receptor beta chains from the same sample are listed, as sequenced in a study of spatial heterogeneity in lung cancer (dated by TCRdb to the late 2010s). The research as a whole found: The number of expanded intratumoral alpha and beta TCRs correlated with the tumor nonsynonymous mutation count.

What the time point label conveys for this sample: sample taken at primary tumor resection. No antigen is known for these receptors. The library was produced with 5' RACE. For sequencing, a NextSeq 500 was employed. Using fastp at Q25 and MiXCR, TCRdb reprocessed the public reads and kept productive beta chains. CDR3 protein duplicates are merged, each entry listing the most common genes and DNA. The sample records about 14,000 distinct CDR3 sequences, about 5.6% of which are singletons. Around 10% of the sample lies in the top ten. Source: lung tumor tissue, taken at surgery. The receptors were gathered from a female donor with early-stage non-small cell lung cancer.

This clonotype occurred many times. This rearrangement joins TRBV6-1 to TRBJ2-2, with D unresolved. V dropped 0 bases and J dropped 4 bases, with 3 bases sitting between them. The CDR3 has 13 amino acids. The V gene's germline CDR1 is MNHNS and CDR2 SASEGT. The CDR3 nucleotides read TGTGCCAGCAGTGAAGCAGGCACCGGGGAGCTGTTTTTT. Translated: CASSEAGTGELFF.

This clonotype came up many times. The chain couples TRBV10-3 to TRBJ2-3; maybe TRBD2 (5 bases). Germline V gene sequence: CDR1 ENHRY, CDR2 SYGVKD. The CDR3 covers 11 residues. Trimming shortened V by 11 bases and J by 4 bases, and 10 bases separated the two germline ends. The CDR3 protein is CAVSGADTQYF. CDR3 nucleotide sequence: TGTGCCGTCTCCGGGGCAGATACGCAGTATTTT.

This clonotype was detected ten times or more. This sequence joins TRBV7-3 and TRBJ1-1; 9 positions match TRBD1. This CDR3 has 13 residues. The trim removed 6 bases at V and 4 bases at J, leaving 3 bases unmatched. CDR1 is SGHTA and CDR2 is FQGTGA in the germline V gene. Here the CDR3 reads CASSPQGATEAFF. The CDR3, as DNA: TGTGCCAGCAGTCCACAGGGGGCCACTGAAGCTTTCTTT. Supplemented by reference TRBV7-3 and TRBJ1-1, the full variable domain reads GAGVSQTPSNKVTEKGKYVELRCDPISGHTALYWYRQSLGQGPEFLIYFQGTGAADDSGLPNDRFFAVRPEGSVSTLKIQRTERGDSAVYLCASSPQGATEAFFGQGTRLTVV.

This clonotype appeared many times. The V gene is TRBV9, the J gene TRBJ1-5; tentative D call: TRBD1 (5 bases). The CDR3 is made up of 12 amino acids. The germline V gene encodes CDR1 SGDLS and CDR2 YYNGEE. V was cut by 0 bases and J by 9 bases, with 7 bases left in between. The CDR3 DNA reads as TGTGCCAGCAGCGTAGCCGGGGGGCCCCAGCATTTT. Its translation: CASSVAGGPQHF. Combining the CDR3 with reference TRBV9 and TRBJ1-5 gives the whole variable domain DSGVTQTPKHLITATGQRVTLRCSPRSGDLSVYWYQQSLDQGLQFLIQYYNGEERAKGNILERFSAQQFPDLHSELNLSSLELGDSALYFCASSVAGGPQHFGDGTRLSIL.

This clonotype was seen ten or more times. The chain joins TRBV5-1 to TRBJ1-4; D not resolved. CDR1 and CDR2 from the germline V gene are SGHRS and YFSETQ. With 3 bases removed from V and 8 bases from J, the gap between germline ends came to 14 bases. The CDR3 spans 14 residues. The CDR3 here is CASSSVTEGEKLFF. CDR3 coding DNA: TGCGCCAGCAGCTCTGTGACGGAAGGGGAAAAACTGTTTTTT.

Many counts were recorded for this clonotype. The chain couples TRBV5-1 to TRBJ2-6, with D tentatively TRBD2 (5 bases). V was pared by 6 bases and J by 2 bases, with 12 bases between. Germline CDR1 SGHRS, CDR2 YFSETQ. This CDR3 region has 15 residues. CDR3 nucleotide sequence: TGCGCCAGCACCCCGATGGGAGCTGGGGCCAACGTCCTGACTTTC. Its protein is CASTPMGAGANVLTF.

In this sample, this clonotype turned up many times. The chain carries TRBV7-2 and TRBJ2-2; D call uncertain. Germline values: CDR1 SGHTA, CDR2 FQGNSA. This CDR3 region has 14 residues. V was shortened by 2 bases and J by 4 bases, with 8 bases between the two germline ends. The CDR3 spells CASSLIGVTGELFF. The CDR3 bases are TGTGCCAGCAGCTTAATAGGCGTCACCGGGGAGCTGTTTTTT.